Below, 17 T cell receptor beta chains from the same sample are listed, as sequenced in a study of blood T cells in healthy people across ages. A second PCR, run for roughly 7 to 11 cycles, used a sample-barcoded 5' primer plus a J-beta primer mix. TCRdb re-called the 5' RACE reads with MiXCR, one entry per CDR3 protein. The sample includes 450,000 to 650,000 distinct CDR3 sequences, nearly 25% seen only once; the top ten take just under 9%. Separately, the same data were catalogued under a study of T cells of mothers and their children.

Sequenced: blood. These receptors came from a boy younger than 18 in good health.

The chain links TRBV7-2 to TRBJ2-7; 15 bases agree with TRBD2. CDR1 and CDR2 (germline): SGHTA, FQGNSA. Trimming removed 1 base from V and 4 bases from J; junction bases left unmatched: 5. CDR3 size: 17 residues. The CDR3 coding sequence is TGTGCCAGCAGCTTAGTTGGACTAGCGGGAGGGCCTTACGAGCAGTACTTC. It is translated as CASSLVGLAGGPYEQYF.

The rearrangement joins TRBV2 to TRBJ2-1; TRBD2 aligns across 8 bases. With V trimmed by 11 bases and J by 2 bases, 11 bases remained unmatched. The CDR3 is made up of 15 amino acids. Germline CDR1 SNHLY, CDR2 FYNNEI. CDR3: CAPHRGGTAYNEQFF. For the CDR3, the DNA is TGTGCCCCTCATCGCGGGGGGACTGCCTACAATGAGCAGTTCTTC.

V gene TRBV4-1 combines with J gene TRBJ2-5, with 8 bases aligning to TRBD2. The CDR3 has 18 amino acids. The germline V gene encodes CDR1 MGHRA and CDR2 YSYEKL. With V trimmed by 0 bases and J by 1 base, 10 bases remained unmatched. Here the CDR3 DNA reads TGCGCCAGCAGCCAAGAAACCCCAGCGGGAGACCCCCAAGAGACCCAGTACTTC. Its translation: CASSQETPAGDPQETQYF.

The chain uses TRBV28 and TRBJ2-2; D not certain. This CDR3 is built from 12 residues. Germline assignment: CDR1 MDHEN and CDR2 SYDVKM. Trimming removed 5 bases at V and 5 bases at J, with 6 bases between. The chain's CDR3 is CASSPPTGELFF. Written as DNA, the CDR3 is TGTGCCAGCAGTCCCCCTACCGGGGAGCTGTTTTTT.

This clonotype was found a few times. The chain is built from TRBV4-1 and TRBJ2-5; 15 positions agree with TRBD2. Gene TRBJ2-1 matches the end of the DNA better, so the J call may be wrong. Germline-derived CDR1 and CDR2 are MGHRA and YSYEKL. This CDR3 contains 17 residues. The CDR3 protein is CASSFGGTSGRRNEQFF. CDR3 in DNA: TGCGCCAGCAGCTTCGGGGGGACTAGCGGGAGGAGGAATGAGCAGTTCTTC.

Only a few counts were recorded for this clonotype. V usage is TRBV7-8 and J usage is TRBJ1-3; perhaps TRBD1 as D (5 bases). This CDR3 spans 13 amino acids. V was shortened by 2 bases and J by 11 bases, with 13 bases between the two germline ends. CDR1 is SGHVS, CDR2 FQNEAQ, per germline. DNA of the CDR3: TGTGCCAGCAGCTTAATGGGGGGGAACGCCATATATTTT. Encoded protein: CASSLMGGNAIYF.

The chain links TRBV7-9 to TRBJ2-1; possible D gene TRBD2, 5 bases. V shed 5 bases and J shed 2 bases, with 13 bases lying between them. This CDR3 contains 15 residues. The germline gives CDR1 SEHNR, CDR2 FQNEAQ (reference sequence). CDR3: CASSPSEGAYNEQFF. The CDR3, as DNA: TGTGCCAGCAGCCCGAGTGAGGGAGCCTACAATGAGCAGTTCTTC.

This clonotype was found many times. The chain uses TRBV7-8 and TRBJ1-4, with no clear D. This CDR3 spans 12 amino acids. V was cut by 1 base and J by 7 bases, with 4 bases left in between. The germline gives CDR1 SGHVS, CDR2 FQNEAQ. This CDR3 is CASSLGSEKLFF. For the CDR3, the DNA is TGTGCCAGCAGCTTAGGGTCTGAAAAACTGTTTTTT.

This clonotype was detected a few times. The gene calls are TRBV12-3 or TRBV12-4 and TRBJ2-7; perhaps D is TRBD1 or TRBD2 (5 bases each). CDR3 length equals 15 residues. The V and J ends lost 5 bases and 6 bases respectively, with 20 bases between them. The CDR3 nucleotides are TGTGCCAGCAGTGTCCGGGACGTCGGATCCGGCGAGCAGTACTTC. This sequence encodes CASSVRDVGSGEQYF.

This clonotype was seen more than once but under ten times. The rearrangement joins TRBV29-1 to TRBJ1-1; D gene unclear. Germline CDR1 reads SQVTM; CDR2 reads ANQGSEA. CDR3 length equals 14 residues. V lost 1 base to trimming and J lost 2 bases, with 11 bases between them. The CDR3 loop reads CSVEVWEVNTEAFF. The CDR3 DNA reads TGCAGCGTTGAAGTTTGGGAGGTCAACACTGAAGCTTTCTTT.

The chain uses TRBV20-1 and TRBJ1-2; the D is unclear. Germline lookup yields CDR1 DFQATT and CDR2 SNEGSKA (reference sequence). This CDR3 region has 12 residues. DNA for the CDR3: TGCGCCTACTATGCGGGTAACTATGGCTACACCTTC. Amino acid sequence: CAYYAGNYGYTF.

This clonotype was observed a few times. An end of the junction does not agree with germline; a read error may underlie this. This chain uses TRBV9 with TRBJ1-4; D gene uncertain. The CDR3 runs 11 residues. Germline CDR1 SGDLS, CDR2 YYNGEE. CDR3 DNA sequence: TGTGTCAGCAGCGTAGGCCGGAAACTGTTTTTT. This translates into CVSSVGRKLFF.

The chain has TRBV5-1 and TRBJ2-1, with 8 bases aligning to TRBD2. Germline loops: CDR1 SGHRS, CDR2 YFSETQ. V lost 4 bases and J lost 1; bases outside the gene matches: 7. The CDR3 consists of 16 residues. CDR3 in DNA: TGCGCCAGCAGCCACCTTAGCGGGATGTCCTACAATGAGCAGTTCTTC. Translated: CASSHLSGMSYNEQFF.

The sample holds a few counts of this clonotype. The chain links TRBV9 to TRBJ2-7, with 8 bases lining up with TRBD2. Germline V gene data show CDR1 as SGDLS and CDR2 as YYNGEE. The CDR3 spans 15 residues. With 0 bases clipped from V and 7 bases from J, the junction kept 9 bases outside the gene matches. CDR3 sequence (DNA): TGTGCCAGCAGCGTAGCGGCTAGCGGGTGGAGAGAGCAGTACTTC. This encodes CASSVAASGWREQYF.

There are a few counts of this clonotype. The chain has TRBV5-1 and TRBJ1-4; maybe TRBD1 (5 bases). CDR3 length equals 16 residues. Per the germline V gene, CDR1 is SGHRS and CDR2 is YFSETQ. The germline V and J ends were trimmed by 0 bases and 6 bases, with 15 bases remaining between them. Here the CDR3 DNA reads TGCGCCAGCAGCTTGGGGTACGGGGGGAAAGATGAAAAACTGTTTTTT. Protein sequence: CASSLGYGGKDEKLFF.

The V gene is TRBV7-9, the J gene TRBJ1-1; D unclear. Germline V gene lookup returns CDR1 SEHNR and CDR2 FQNEAQ (reference sequence). CDR3 length equals 16 residues. Trimming cost V 1 base and J 1 base, with 13 bases left between them. The CDR3 nucleotides are TGTGCCAGCAGCTTAGGGTTTGGGCGGGCGAACACTGAAGCTTTCTTT. This gives the protein CASSLGFGRANTEAFF.

V gene TRBV28 combines with J gene TRBJ2-7; 10 bases line up with TRBD2. V trimming: 3 bases; J trimming: 4 bases; junction bases outside the gene matches: 9. This CDR3 has 16 amino acids. Germline V lookup: CDR1 MDHEN, CDR2 SYDVKM. CDR3 DNA sequence: TGTGCCAGCAGTTTGGAGTCTAGCGGGAGTAGATACGAGCAGTACTTC. Residues: CASSLESSGSRYEQYF.